The rows below give T cell receptor beta chains drawn from one sample of a study of blood T cell repertoires in COVID-19. The repertoire was sequenced with immunoSEQ multiplex PCR; TCRdb's copy has only in-frame clones and lacks some. The table includes 200,000 to 250,000 clones, 80% to 90% detected once. Sequenced material: peripheral blood. The receptors stem from a man between 18 and 35 years old with active or convalescent COVID-19. Each CDR3 is given without its conserved first and last residue. The size of a clone is reported for some rows only, either as once, few or many, or as a class for expanded clones.

clone_size,v_call,cdr3_aa
-,TRBV27,ASTRSPKISDTQY
-,TRBV2,ASSDLTLAGGPNEQY
-,TRBV21-1,ASTPPTDSTLNTEAF
few,TRBV7-8,ASSFTSGILDTQY
-,TRBV5-6,ASSPGQYEQY
-,TRBV2,ASSGQGGSEAF
-,TRBV9,ASSVSPKGQGSYEQY
-,TRBV27,ASSFAGNQPQH
-,TRBV29-1,SVGHGSGNTEAF
-,TRBV24-1,ATSDFGTSGSYEQY
-,TRBV27,ASSLSAGFNVLT
-,TRBV28,ASLIREGKYEQF
-,TRBV9,ASSGALGALIYGYT
-,TRBV11-2,ASSSSAGGETQY
-,TRBV7-2,ASREGLAVQY
many,TRBV6-1,ASSEAGHSNQPQH
-,TRBV14,ASSPSGPGYGYT
once,TRBV19,ASSTDHRERYGYT
-,TRBV5-1,ASSSQGMNTEAF
-,TRBV19,ASTASGTYEQY
-,TRBV28,ASRPGTGGTEAF
-,TRBV7-8,ASSPDRDRPNQPQH
-,TRBV10-3,AISSSGPGYEQY
-,TRBV9,ASSVKAVNTGELF